This entry lists 2 T cell receptor beta chains sequenced from one sample in a study of blood T cells in healthy people across ages (dated by TCRdb to 2014 to 2015). Libraries were constructed by 5' RACE. Sequencing was performed on an Illumina HiSeq 2500. A second PCR of roughly 6 to 12 cycles was run with a J-beta primer mix and a sample-barcoded 5' primer. TCRdb cleaned the public reads at Q25 with fastp, built clones with MiXCR and kept in-frame beta chains. A single entry per CDR3 protein holds the most common genes and DNA from its merged rows. The sample contains about 1.7 million distinct CDR3 sequences, 28% of them found a single time. The ten largest clones represent 7.7% of the sample. The material sequenced was blood. Source of these receptors: a woman aged 25 to 39 in good health.

Only a few counts were recorded for this clonotype. V is TRBV24-1 and J is TRBJ2-1; weak D call: TRBD2 (6 bases). Deletions cut 4 bases from V and 0 bases from J, with 9 bases between. CDR1 KGHDR and CDR2 SFDVKD come from the germline V gene. The CDR3 totals 15 residues. CDR3 sequence reads: CATSERGSSYNEQFF. The CDR3 DNA follows: TGTGCCACCAGTGAACGGGGGAGCTCCTACAATGAGCAGTTCTTC.

The CDR3 DNA follows: TGCGCCAGCAGCCAAATGGGGCGGGATAGCAATCAGCCCCAGCATTTT. Protein product: CASSQMGRDSNQPQHF. The chain combines TRBV4-1 with TRBJ1-5, with D tentatively TRBD1 (5 bases). The V gene lost 2 bases and the J gene lost 0 bases, with 11 bases spanning the gap. Germline lookup yields CDR1 MGHRA and CDR2 YSYEKL. This CDR3 spans 16 amino acids.